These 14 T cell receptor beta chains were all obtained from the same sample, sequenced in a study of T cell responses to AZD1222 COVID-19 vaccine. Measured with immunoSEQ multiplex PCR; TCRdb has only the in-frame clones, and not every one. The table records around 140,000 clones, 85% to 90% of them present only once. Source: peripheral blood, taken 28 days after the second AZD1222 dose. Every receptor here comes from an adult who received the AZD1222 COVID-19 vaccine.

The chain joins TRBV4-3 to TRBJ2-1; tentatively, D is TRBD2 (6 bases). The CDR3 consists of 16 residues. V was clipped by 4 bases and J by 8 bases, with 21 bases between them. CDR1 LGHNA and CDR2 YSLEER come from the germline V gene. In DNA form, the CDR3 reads TGCGCCAGCAGCCCCTCACGGGGGATAGTTAGGGATGAGCAGTTCTTC. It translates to CASSPSRGIVRDEQFF.

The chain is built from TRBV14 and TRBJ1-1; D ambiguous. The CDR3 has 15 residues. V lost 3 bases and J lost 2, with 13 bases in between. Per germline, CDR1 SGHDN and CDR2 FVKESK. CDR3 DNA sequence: TGTGCCAGCAGCCACGACCTTCTGAGCAACACTGAAGCTTTCTTT. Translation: CASSHDLLSNTEAFF.

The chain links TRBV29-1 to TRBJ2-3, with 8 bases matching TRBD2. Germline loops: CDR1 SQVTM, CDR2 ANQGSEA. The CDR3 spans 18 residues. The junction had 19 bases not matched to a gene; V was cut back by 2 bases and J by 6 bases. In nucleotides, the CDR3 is TGCAGCGTTGAAACGCCGATTAGCGGGACTTGGACTCCGGATACGCAGTATTTT. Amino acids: CSVETPISGTWTPDTQYF.

As DNA, the CDR3 is TGTGCCAGCAGTGTCTCCATTAGACAGGGGGGAGGACCCCGGCAGTTCTTC. Amino acid sequence: CASSVSIRQGGGPRQFF. The V call is TRBV2, the J call TRBJ2-1; 9 nucleotides agree with TRBD1. There are 17 residues in the CDR3. J gave up 12 bases and V 4 bases, and 19 bases lay outside the gene matches. CDR1 SNHLY and CDR2 FYNNEI come from the germline V gene.

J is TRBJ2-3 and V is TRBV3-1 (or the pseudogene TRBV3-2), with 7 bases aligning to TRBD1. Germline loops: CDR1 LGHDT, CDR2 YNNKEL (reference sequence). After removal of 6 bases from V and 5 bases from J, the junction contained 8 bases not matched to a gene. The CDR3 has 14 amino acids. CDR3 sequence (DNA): TGTGCCAGCAGTAGGACAGGTAGGGGAGATACGCAGTATTTT. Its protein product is CASSRTGRGDTQYF.

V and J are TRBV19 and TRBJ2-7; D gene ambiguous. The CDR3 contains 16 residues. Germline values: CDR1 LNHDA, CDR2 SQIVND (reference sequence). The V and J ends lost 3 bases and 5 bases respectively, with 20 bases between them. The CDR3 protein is CASSIISVCGSDEQYV. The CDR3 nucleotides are TGTGCCAGTAGTATTATATCGGTTTGCGGATCCGACGAGCAGTACGTC.

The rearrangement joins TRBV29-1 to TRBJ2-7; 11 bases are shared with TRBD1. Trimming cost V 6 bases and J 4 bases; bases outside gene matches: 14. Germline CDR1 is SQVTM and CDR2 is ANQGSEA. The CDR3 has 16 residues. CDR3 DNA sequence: TGCAGCGTCGCCGTTCCGGGACAGGGGGTCGGTTACGAGCAGTACTTC. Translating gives CSVAVPGQGVGYEQYF.

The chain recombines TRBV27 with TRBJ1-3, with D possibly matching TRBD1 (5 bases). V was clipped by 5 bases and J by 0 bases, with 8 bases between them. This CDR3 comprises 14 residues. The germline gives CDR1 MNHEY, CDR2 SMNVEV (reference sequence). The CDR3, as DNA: TGTGCCAGCAGTCAAGGGGCCTCTGGAAACACCATATATTTT. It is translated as CASSQGASGNTIYF.

The CDR3 here is CASSPGQGSQETQYF. The CDR3 DNA sequence: TGTGCCAGCAGCCCCGGCCAGGGATCCCAAGAGACCCAGTACTTC. V is TRBV7-3 and J is TRBJ2-5, with D perhaps TRBD1 (5 bases). This CDR3 contains 15 residues. CDR1 and CDR2 (germline): SGHTA, FQGTGA. V dropped 5 bases and J dropped 1 base, with 14 bases sitting between them. Full variable domain (outside the CDR3, taken from reference TRBV7-3 and TRBJ2-5): GAGVSQTPSNKVTEKGKYVELRCDPISGHTALYWYRQSLGQGPEFLIYFQGTGAADDSGLPNDRFFAVRPEGSVSTLKIQRTERGDSAVYLCASSPGQGSQETQYFGPGTRLLVL.

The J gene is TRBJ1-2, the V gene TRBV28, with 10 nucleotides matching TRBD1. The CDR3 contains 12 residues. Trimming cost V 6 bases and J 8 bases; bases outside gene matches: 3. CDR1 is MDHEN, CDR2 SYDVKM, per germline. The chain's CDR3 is CASRDRGRGYTF. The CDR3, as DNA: TGTGCCAGCAGAGACAGGGGGCGCGGCTACACCTTC.

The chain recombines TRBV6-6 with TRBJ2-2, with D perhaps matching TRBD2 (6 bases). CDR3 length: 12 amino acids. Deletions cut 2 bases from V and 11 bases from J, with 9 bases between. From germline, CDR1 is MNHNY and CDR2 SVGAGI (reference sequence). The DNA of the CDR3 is TGTGCCAGCAGTTACGGGACTTCCGAGCTGTTTTTT. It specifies CASSYGTSELFF.

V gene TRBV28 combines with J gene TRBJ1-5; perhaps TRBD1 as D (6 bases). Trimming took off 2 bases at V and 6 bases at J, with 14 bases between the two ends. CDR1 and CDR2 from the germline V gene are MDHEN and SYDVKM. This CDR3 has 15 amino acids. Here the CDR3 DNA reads TGTGCCAGCAGTTTACCTGGGGGCGCGGGTCAGCCCCAGCATTTT. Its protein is CASSLPGGAGQPQHF.

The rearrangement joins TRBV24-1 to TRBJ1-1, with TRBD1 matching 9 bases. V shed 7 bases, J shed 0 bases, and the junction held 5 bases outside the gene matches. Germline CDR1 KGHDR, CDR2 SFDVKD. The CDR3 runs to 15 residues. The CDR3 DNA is TGTGCCACCAGAGGGACAGGGCATATGAACACTGAAGCTTTCTTT. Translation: CATRGTGHMNTEAFF.

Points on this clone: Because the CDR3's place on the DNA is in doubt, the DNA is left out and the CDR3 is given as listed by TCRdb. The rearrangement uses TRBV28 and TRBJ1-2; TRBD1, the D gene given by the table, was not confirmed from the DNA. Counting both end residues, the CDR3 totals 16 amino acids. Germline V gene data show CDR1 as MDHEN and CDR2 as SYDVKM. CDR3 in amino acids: CASSSSRQIPNYGYTF.